This record looks at one T cell receptor (beta chain) sequence and its context. Its matching antigen is unknown. This sample is drawn from a study of CD8 T cells in ankylosing spondylitis. Study findings and constraints: Matched ankylosing spondylitis synovial fluid reportedly contained a significantly enriched population of disease-linked clones. In the blood and synovial fluid of reactive arthritis, some motif variants had been previously reported. Ankylosing spondylitis blood appeared to be characterized by a TCR beta motif of about eight highly homologous variants.

TCRdb re-called the 5' RACE reads through MiXCR, storing one row per CDR3 protein. The sample holds 450,000 or so distinct CDR3 sequences; more than 25% are singletons and the top ten take 0.75% to 0.9%. The CDR3 spans 19 residues. V dropped 4 bases and J dropped 0; count of bases not matched to a gene: 13. Germline assignment: CDR1 SGHDN and CDR2 FVKESK. The V call is TRBV14, the J call TRBJ2-1; 9 bases map to TRBD2. The sample comprised blood, either unsorted or a sorted T cell fraction (not recorded which). This clonotype originated in a male donor with ankylosing spondylitis. The CDR3 protein is CASSRQPKASGISYNEQFF. CDR3 nucleotide sequence: TGTGCCAGCAGCCGCCAGCCCAAAGCTAGCGGGATCTCCTACAATGAGCAGTTCTTC. The full variable domain, completed using reference TRBV14 and TRBJ2-1, is EAGVTQFPSHSVIEKGQTVTLRCDPISGHDNLYWYRRVMGKEIKFLLHFVKESKQDESGMPNNRFLAERTGGTYSTLKVQPAELEDSGVYFCASSRQPKASGISYNEQFFGPGTRLTVL.